The 3 T cell receptor beta chains below were found in one sample sequenced in a study of molecular identifiers for immune sequencing clone quantification. TCRdb redid the calling of the PCR reads with MiXCR, one entry per CDR3 protein. The sample records under 650,000 distinct CDR3 sequences, 15% to 20% being singletons. Sequencing used naive CD8+ T cells from blood, with Jurkat cell RNA spiked in. Subset meaning: FACS-sorted CD8+CD4-CCR7+CD45RA+ naive T cells. All receptors come from a human donor in good health. Some libraries in this study had Jurkat cell RNA spiked in.

On this clonotype: This sequence may be a read error, since a much larger clone differs from it by one base. This likely comes from a read error, as the CDR3 has no conserved phenylalanine or tryptophan at its end. The chain combines TRBV4-3 with TRBJ1-5; TRBD1 is a possible D gene (5 bases). There are 16 residues in the CDR3. Germline CDR1 reads LGHNA; CDR2 reads YSLEER. V was trimmed by 0 bases and J by 6 bases, leaving 15 bases between them. In nucleotides, the CDR3 is TGCGCCAGCAGCCAAGAAAGCGGGGGTCCGCGTCAGCCCCAGCATTCT. Encoded protein: CASSQESGGPRQPQHS.

The chain has TRBV27 and TRBJ2-5, with D unresolved. With 3 bases removed from V and 5 bases from J, the gap between germline ends came to 10 bases. The length of the CDR3 is 13 residues. Germline V CDR1 and CDR2: MNHEY, SMNVEV (reference sequence). CDR3 residues: CASSLVVTETQYF. The CDR3 DNA reads as TGTGCCAGCAGTTTGGTGGTTACGGAGACCCAGTACTTC.

Concerning this clonotype itself: A much larger clone differs from this one at a single base, so this may be a read error. The CDR3 DNA reads TGTGCCAGCAGCTCCTATTACATAGCGGAAGAGACCCAGTGCTTC. It translates to CASSSYYIAEETQCF. This sequence joins TRBV7-9 and TRBJ2-5; tentative D call: TRBD2 (6 bases). The CDR3 has 15 amino acids. CDR1 is SEHNR, CDR2 FQNEAQ, per germline (reference sequence).